This entry describes one T cell receptor (beta chain). The authors ran a second PCR of about 6 to 11 cycles using a sample-barcoded 5' primer and a J-beta primer mix. Per sample, CDR3-containing paired-end reads numbered at least 2.5 million. TCRdb used MiXCR to reprocess the 5' RACE reads, holding one entry per CDR3 protein. In the table there are fewer than 2,000,000 distinct CDR3 sequences, approximately 40% of which are singletons. Germline V gene lookup returns CDR1 SQVTM and CDR2 ANQGSEA. The CDR3 loop spans 13 amino acids. Trimming stripped 3 bases from V and 1 base from J, with 9 bases between. The data originate from a study of blood T cells in healthy people across ages. The overall study: About one barcoded beta molecule was captured per two T cells (by template switching).

Every donor provided roughly 10 milliliters of peripheral blood. The rearrangement joins TRBV29-1 to TRBJ1-1, with a possible D match to TRBD1 (5 bases). The receptor was isolated from a human donor in good health. The sample comprised blood. CDR3 nucleotides: TGCAGCGTTGATGGGGACGGGAACACTGAAGCTTTCTTT. Translation gives CSVDGDGNTEAFF. The full variable domain, with the rest looked up from reference TRBV29-1 and TRBJ1-1, is SAVISQKPSRDICQRGTSLTIQCQVDSQVTMMFWYRQQPGQSLTLIATANQGSEATYESGFVIDKFPISRPNLTFSTLTVSNMSPEDSSIYLCSVDGDGNTEAFFGQGTRLTVV.